This TCR beta chain is drawn from a study of blood T cell repertoires in COVID-19. Study overall: The origin of the acute and convalescent COVID-19 samples was the United States, Italy and Spain. Sample material is recorded as cDNA or gDNA derived from T cells, B-cell-depleted T cells, or PBMCs.

This clone was picked up one time. V was pared by 2 bases and J by 5 bases, with 5 bases of the junction left unmatched. The V gene's germline CDR1 is MNHEY and CDR2 SVGAGI. The CDR3 covers 14 residues. Per the authors' pipeline: The authors estimated nucleated cell counts from reference gene primer amplification. Libraries were prepared by immunoSEQ multiplex PCR; TCRdb keeps only in-frame clonotypes and omits some of them. The DNA gave D and trimming, while V, J and clone size come from that table. Counted here are around 190,000 clones, 88% occurring once; the ten biggest clones make up around 1.5%.

The specimen sequenced was peripheral blood. This chain connects TRBV6-5 to TRBJ2-5, with 7 positions matching TRBD1. The sequence derives from a man aged 18 to 30 with active or convalescent COVID-19. In DNA form, the CDR3 reads TGTGCCAGCAGTTACCGCACAGGGGACGAGACCCAGTACTTC. This gives the protein CASSYRTGDETQYF.